This TCR beta chain was profiled in a study of OX40 agonist ivuxolimab in advanced cancers. The cohort excluded patients with autoimmune disease history or systemic immunosuppression. A note on this clone: Its antigen remains unknown.

Using immunoSEQ multiplex PCR, the repertoire was profiled, and TCRdb retains in-frame clones only, with some absent. In the table there are more than 55,000 clones, 90% to 95% of which are singletons. The V end lost 0 bases, the J end lost 2 bases, and 17 bases lay between the germline ends. Looked up from germline, CDR1 is SGHRS and CDR2 is YFSETQ. The CDR3 covers 17 residues. The study's findings and limits: Average numbers of expanded clones were greater in CD8+ T cells than in CD4+. Normalized expansion of T-cell clones was also low for some nonresponders.

This specimen was CD4+ or CD8+ T cells sorted from blood, taken in a trial of the OX40 agonist ivuxolimab. The sequence came from an adult with an advanced solid tumor such as melanoma, head and neck, liver or kidney cancer. The chain combines TRBV5-1 with TRBJ2-5; TRBD1 might be the D (6 bases). CDR3 loop: CASSLGEYRVPQETQYF. In DNA, the CDR3 is TGCGCCAGCAGCTTGGGGGAATACAGGGTCCCTCAAGAGACCCAGTACTTC.